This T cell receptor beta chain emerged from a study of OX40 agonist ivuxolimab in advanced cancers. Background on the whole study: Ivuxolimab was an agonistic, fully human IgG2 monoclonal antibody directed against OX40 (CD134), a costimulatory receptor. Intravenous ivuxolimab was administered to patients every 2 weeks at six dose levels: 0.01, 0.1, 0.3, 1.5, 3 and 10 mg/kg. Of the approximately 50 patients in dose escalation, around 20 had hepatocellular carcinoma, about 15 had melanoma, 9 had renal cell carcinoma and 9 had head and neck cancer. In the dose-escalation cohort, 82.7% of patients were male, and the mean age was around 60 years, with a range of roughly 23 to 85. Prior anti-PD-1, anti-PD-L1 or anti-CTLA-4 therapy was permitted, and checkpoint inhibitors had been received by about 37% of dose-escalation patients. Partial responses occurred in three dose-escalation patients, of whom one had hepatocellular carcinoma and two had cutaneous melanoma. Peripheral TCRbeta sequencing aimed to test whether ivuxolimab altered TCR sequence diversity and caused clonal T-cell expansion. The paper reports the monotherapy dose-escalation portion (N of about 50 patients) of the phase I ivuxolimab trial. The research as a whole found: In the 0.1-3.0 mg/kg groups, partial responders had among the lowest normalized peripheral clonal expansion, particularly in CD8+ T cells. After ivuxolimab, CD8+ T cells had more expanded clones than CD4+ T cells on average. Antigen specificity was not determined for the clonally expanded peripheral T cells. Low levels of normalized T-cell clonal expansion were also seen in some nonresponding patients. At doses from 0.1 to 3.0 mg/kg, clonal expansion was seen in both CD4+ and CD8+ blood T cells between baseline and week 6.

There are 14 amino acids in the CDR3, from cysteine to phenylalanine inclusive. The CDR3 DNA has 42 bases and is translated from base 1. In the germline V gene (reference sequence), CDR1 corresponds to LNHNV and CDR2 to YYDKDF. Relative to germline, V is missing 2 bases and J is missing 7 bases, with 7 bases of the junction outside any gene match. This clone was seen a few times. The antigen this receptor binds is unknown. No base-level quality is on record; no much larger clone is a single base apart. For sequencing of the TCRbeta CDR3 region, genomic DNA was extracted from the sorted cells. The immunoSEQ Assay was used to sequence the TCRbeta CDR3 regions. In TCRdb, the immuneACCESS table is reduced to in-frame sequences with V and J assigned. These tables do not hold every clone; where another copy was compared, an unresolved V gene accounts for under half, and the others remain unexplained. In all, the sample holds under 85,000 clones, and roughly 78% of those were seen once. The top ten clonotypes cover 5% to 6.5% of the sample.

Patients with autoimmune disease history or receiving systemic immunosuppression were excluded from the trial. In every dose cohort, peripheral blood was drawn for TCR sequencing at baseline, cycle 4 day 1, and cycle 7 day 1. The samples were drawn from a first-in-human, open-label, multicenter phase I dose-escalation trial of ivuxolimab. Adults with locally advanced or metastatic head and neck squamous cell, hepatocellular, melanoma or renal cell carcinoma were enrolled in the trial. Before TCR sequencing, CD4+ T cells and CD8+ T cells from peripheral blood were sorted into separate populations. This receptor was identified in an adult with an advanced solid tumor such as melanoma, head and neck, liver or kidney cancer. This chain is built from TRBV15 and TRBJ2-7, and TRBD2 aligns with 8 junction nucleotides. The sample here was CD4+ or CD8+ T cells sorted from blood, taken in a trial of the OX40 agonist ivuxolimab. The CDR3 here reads CATSRKREQREQYF. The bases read TGTGCCACCAGCAGAAAGCGGGAGCAGAGGGAGCAGTACTTC. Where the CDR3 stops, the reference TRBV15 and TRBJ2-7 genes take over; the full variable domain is DAMVIQNPRYQVTQFGKPVTLSCSQTLNHNVMYWYQQKSSQAPKLLFHYYDKDFNNEADTPDNFQSRRPNTSFCFLDIRSPGLGDTAMYLCATSRKREQREQYFGPGTRLTVT.